These T cell receptor beta chains were read from a single sample in a study of shared clonotypes between healthy human individuals. Clones were sequenced by immunoSEQ multiplex PCR, and TCRdb holds only the in-frame ones, with some missing. The sample has 2 million to 2.5 million clones, 85% to 95% seen once. Material: naive CD4+ T cells from PBMCs. These receptors all come from a man aged 18 to 30 in good health. Some clones in this sample may be carry-over from other donors' samples. CDR3s include the opening cysteine and the closing phenylalanine or tryptophan. A D gene is named only where the DNA matches it firmly. Rows give clone size only sometimes, using once, few, many, or a class for an expanded clone.

abundance | len | j_gene | v_gene | d_gene | CDR3nt | CDR3aa
NA | 12 | TRBJ1-2 | TRBV7-9 | TRBD1 | TGTGCCAGCAGCATCAGGGGGTATGGCTACACCTTC | CASSIRGYGYTF
once | 15 | TRBJ2-7 | TRBV19 | TRBD1 | TGTGCCAGTAGGCCACAGGGGGGCGCCTCCTACGAGCAGTACTTC | CASRPQGGASYEQYF
NA | 16 | TRBJ2-2 | TRBV9 | TRBD2 | TGTGCCAGCAGCGTAGGGGGCGGGAGTTATACCGGGGAGCTGTTTTTT | CASSVGGGSYTGELFF
NA | 13 | TRBJ2-7 | TRBV30 | NA | TGTGCCTGGAGTATTGGATCCTCCTACGAGCAGTACTTC | CAWSIGSSYEQYF
NA | 15 | TRBJ2-6 | TRBV28 | NA | TGTGCCACCTCCCCCCCAACGGGTGGGGCCAACGTCCTGACTTTC | CATSPPTGGANVLTF
NA | 17 | TRBJ2-1 | TRBV7-2 | TRBD2 | TGTGCCAGCAGCTTTGGCGGGAGGTCCCTCGTTCGCAATGAGCAGTTCTTC | CASSFGGRSLVRNEQFF
NA | 16 | TRBJ2-1 | TRBV9 | TRBD1 | TGTGCCAGCAGCGTAGGGCAGGGGGTAACCTACAATGAGCAGTTCTTC | CASSVGQGVTYNEQFF
few | 13 | TRBJ1-2 | TRBV6-1 | TRBD1 | TGTGCCAGCAGTGAAGTCCGACAGGGGGCTTACACCTTC | CASSEVRQGAYTF
NA | 12 | TRBJ2-1 | TRBV27 | NA | TGTGCCAGCAGTTCGTATGACAATGAGCAGTTCTTC | CASSSYDNEQFF
NA | 17 | TRBJ1-1 | TRBV5-6 | TRBD1 | TGTGCCAGCAGCTTGCGGTTAGGGGGCTATGAGAACACTGAAGCTTTCTTT | CASSLRLGGYENTEAFF
NA | 13 | TRBJ1-1 | TRBV7-8 | NA | TGTGCCAGCAGCTTAGACCTGAACACTGAAGCTTTCTTT | CASSLDLNTEAFF
NA | 13 | TRBJ1-1 | TRBV11-3 | TRBD1 | TGTGCCAGCAGCTATATTTCAGGGGGCGCAGCTTTCTTT | CASSYISGGAAFF
once | 14 | TRBJ2-2 | TRBV9 | NA | TGTGCCAGCAGCGTAGCGGGGCCCCCCGGGGAGCTGTTTTTT | CASSVAGPPGELFF
NA | 15 | TRBJ1-5 | TRBV5-1 | NA | TGCGCCAGCAGCCCGGACCTAGGGGGCAATCAGCCCCAGCATTTT | CASSPDLGGNQPQHF
NA | 14 | TRBJ2-1 | TRBV5-1 | NA | TGCGCCAGCAGCTTGGGACAGGTTTTCAATGAGCAGTTCTTC | CASSLGQVFNEQFF
NA | 15 | TRBJ2-7 | TRBV4-2 | NA | TGTGCCAGCAGCCAAGGTACCGGGGACCCACACCCGCAGTACTTC | CASSQGTGDPHPQYF
NA | 16 | TRBJ2-2 | TRBV4-3 | NA | TGCGCCAGCAGCCAAGACTCGACGGCGAACACCGGGGAGCTGTTTTTT | CASSQDSTANTGELFF
NA | 15 | TRBJ1-2 | TRBV4-3 | NA | TGCGCCAGCAGCCAACGACAGTTCTCTAACTATGGCTACACCTTC | CASSQRQFSNYGYTF
NA | 15 | TRBJ2-3 | TRBV6-5 | TRBD1 | TGTGCCAGCAGTCGGGACAGTGCTAGCACAGATACGCAGTATTTT | CASSRDSASTDTQYF
NA | 14 | TRBJ2-3 | TRBV6-1 | NA | TGTGCCAGCATCCCGAGACAGATCACAGATACGCAGTATTTT | CASIPRQITDTQYF
NA | 12 | TRBJ2-7 | TRBV7-7 | NA | TGTGCCAGCAGCATTGACCCAGCCGAGCAGTACTTC | CASSIDPAEQYF
NA | 15 | TRBJ2-1 | TRBV4-1 | NA | TGCGCCAGCAGCCAAGGTCTAGTAGTCGCTAATGAGCAGTTCTTC | CASSQGLVVANEQFF
NA | 15 | TRBJ2-5 | TRBV30 | NA | TGTGCCTGGAGTGTACTCTGGCAGTCGGACGAGACCCAGTACTTC | CAWSVLWQSDETQYF
NA | 18 | TRBJ2-7 | TRBV2 | NA | TGTGCCAGCAGCCACAAGGGGGGCCCTTCTGGGGCTTCCTACGAGCAGTACTTC | CASSHKGGPSGASYEQYF
NA | 14 | TRBJ2-5 | TRBV10-3 | TRBD1 | TGTGCCATCAGTGAGTCGGGACAGCGAGAGACCCAGTACTTC | CAISESGQRETQYF
once | 14 | TRBJ2-5 | TRBV6-5 | NA | TGTGCCAGCAGTTACTCCTTTAGGGATGAGACCCAGTACTTC | CASSYSFRDETQYF
NA | 16 | TRBJ2-4 | TRBV28 | NA | TGTGCCAGCAGTTCTTTGGCCAGGGGGGTCAAAAACATTCAGTACTTC | CASSSLARGVKNIQYF
NA | 16 | TRBJ2-3 | TRBV7-2 | TRBD1 | TGTGCCAGCAGCTTAGTCCCGGGACAGGGGCCAGATACGCAGTATTTT | CASSLVPGQGPDTQYF
NA | 14 | TRBJ2-5 | TRBV28 | TRBD1 | TGTGCCAGCAGTTTATTGAGGGGGCGAGAGACCCAGTACTTC | CASSLLRGRETQYF
NA | 15 | TRBJ1-2 | TRBV5-6 | TRBD1 | TGTGCCAGCAGCTTGTCTTCAGGGGGCGGCTATGGCTACACCTTC | CASSLSSGGGYGYTF
NA | 14 | TRBJ2-3 | TRBV9 | NA | TGTGCCAGCAGCACCCGAACTAGGGCAGATACGCAGTATTTT | CASSTRTRADTQYF
NA | 14 | TRBJ1-1 | TRBV5-1 | NA | TGCGCCAGCAGCTTAGGCACAGGTAACACTGAAGCTTTCTTT | CASSLGTGNTEAFF
NA | 12 | TRBJ2-1 | TRBV6-1 | NA | TGTGCCAGCAGTGAAGTTGGCAATGAGCAGTTCTTC | CASSEVGNEQFF
NA | 13 | TRBJ1-5 | TRBV2 | NA | TGTGCCAGCAGTCCCGGGGTGAATCAGCCCCAGCATTTT | CASSPGVNQPQHF
once | 14 | TRBJ2-1 | TRBV5-1 | NA | TGCGCCAGCAGCTTGACGCTACTAGTAAATGAGCAGTTCTTC | CASSLTLLVNEQFF
few | 14 | TRBJ1-4 | TRBV30 | NA | TGTGCCTGGAGTGACGGTCGGGTGGCTGAAAAACTGTTTTTT | CAWSDGRVAEKLFF
NA | 14 | TRBJ2-5 | TRBV30 | TRBD2 | TGTGCCTGGAGGCCGGGACTAGCGGTGGAGACCCAGTACTTC | CAWRPGLAVETQYF
NA | 15 | TRBJ2-7 | TRBV6-5 | NA | TGTGCCAGCAGTTACTCGAGAGCCAGTGCCTACGAGCAGTACTTC | CASSYSRASAYEQYF
NA | 11 | TRBJ1-3 | TRBV25-1 | NA | TGTGCCAGCATGGGTGGAAACACCATATATTTT | CASMGGNTIYF
NA | 11 | TRBJ1-1 | TRBV6-6 | NA | TGTGCCAGCAGTTATGGGGTGGAAGCTTTCTTT | CASSYGVEAFF
NA | 16 | TRBJ2-1 | TRBV4-2 | TRBD2 | TGTGCCAGCAGCCCAGGGACTAGCGGGGCCCGGGGAGAGCAGTTCTTC | CASSPGTSGARGEQFF
NA | 15 | TRBJ1-4 | TRBV4-2 | NA | TGTGCCAGCAGCCGCTTGGGGGCAGGGGCCCAAAAACTGTTTTTT | CASSRLGAGAQKLFF
NA | 14 | TRBJ1-1 | TRBV27 | NA | TGTGCCAGCAGTTCCCCCGCGGGGTCCCGGGAAGCTTTCTTT | CASSSPAGSREAFF
NA | 13 | TRBJ2-2 | TRBV7-9 | TRBD1 | TGTGCCACCGGGACAGTCGGGGCCGGGGAGCTGTTTTTT | CATGTVGAGELFF
NA | 16 | TRBJ2-5 | TRBV5-1 | NA | TGCGCCAGCAGCCCTACACAGGGCATCCCTAAAGAGACCCAGTACTTC | CASSPTQGIPKETQYF
NA | 15 | TRBJ2-7 | TRBV18 | TRBD2 | TGTGCCAGCTCACCCAATACTAGCGGGAGAAACGAGCAGTACTTC | CASSPNTSGRNEQYF
NA | 14 | TRBJ2-7 | TRBV7-2 | TRBD1 | TGTGCCAGCAGCTTAGGAGGGGGCCTTTACGAGCAGTACTTC | CASSLGGGLYEQYF
NA | 14 | TRBJ2-7 | TRBV6-4 | NA | TGTGCCAGCAGTGACTCAAAGAGGAGAAACGAGCAGTACTTC | CASSDSKRRNEQYF
NA | 13 | TRBJ1-1 | TRBV5-6 | NA | TGTGCCAGCACGCCGGGGATGAACACTGAAGCTTTCTTT | CASTPGMNTEAFF
NA | 15 | TRBJ2-2 | TRBV5-1 | NA | TGCGCCAGCAGCTTGTTACAGGTAAACACCGGGGAGCTGTTTTTT | CASSLLQVNTGELFF
NA | 16 | TRBJ2-7 | TRBV2 | NA | TGTGCCAGCAATGACAGGAGCATTCTTTCGGTGTACGAGCAGTACTTC | CASNDRSILSVYEQYF
NA | 14 | TRBJ2-7 | TRBV2 | TRBD1 | TGTGCCAGCGTGCCAGGGGGCGCAACCTACGAGCAGTACTTC | CASVPGGATYEQYF
NA | 16 | TRBJ2-5 | TRBV7-2 | TRBD1 | TGTGCCAGCAGCTTAAAGGTATCAGGGGGCCAAGAGACCCAGTACTTC | CASSLKVSGGQETQYF
NA | 13 | TRBJ2-1 | TRBV29-1 | TRBD2 | TGCAGCACCGGCGGGGGTGCGTACAATGAGCAGTTCTTC | CSTGGGAYNEQFF
NA | 17 | TRBJ1-1 | TRBV9 | TRBD1 | TGTGCCAGCCCTCCGACAGGGGGCTTGCAGTGGAACACTGAAGCTTTCTTT | CASPPTGGLQWNTEAFF
NA | 16 | TRBJ1-4 | TRBV19 | NA | TGTGCCAGTAGTATCGGCGGCCTGAGGACTAATGAAAAACTGTTTTTT | CASSIGGLRTNEKLFF
NA | 12 | TRBJ1-1 | TRBV6-6 | NA | TGTGCCAGCAGTTACTCGGGAGTAGATGCTTTCTTT | CASSYSGVDAFF
NA | 14 | TRBJ2-3 | TRBV18 | NA | TGTGCCAGCTCACGGCTGGAAGGCACAGATACGCAGTATTTT | CASSRLEGTDTQYF
NA | 13 | TRBJ2-5 | TRBV7-8 | TRBD1 | TGTGCCAGCAGCTCGGGACAGGGGGAGACCCAGTACTTC | CASSSGQGETQYF